These 8 T cell receptor beta chains originate from one sample sequenced in a study of blood T cell repertoires in COVID-19. TCRdb's copy holds only in-frame clones and misses some; the assay was immunoSEQ multiplex PCR. The sample contains 150,000 to 200,000 clones, roughly 84% of which appear only once. Input material: peripheral blood. The receptors come from a woman aged 55-70 years with acute or convalescent COVID-19.

The chain links TRBV19 to TRBJ1-5, with a weak D call TRBD1 (6 bases). This CDR3 spans 15 amino acids. Trimming removed 2 bases from V and 4 bases from J, with 12 bases in between. Germline lookup yields CDR1 LNHDA and CDR2 SQIVND (reference sequence). In DNA, the CDR3 is TGTGCCAGTAGTATAACAGGGCTAGGGAATCAGCCCCAGCATTTT. Protein product: CASSITGLGNQPQHF. Filled out from reference TRBV19 and TRBJ1-5, the complete variable domain reads DGGITQSPKYLFRKEGQNVTLSCEQNLNHDAMYWYRQDPGQGLRLIYYSQIVNDFQKGDIAEGYSVSREKKESFPLTVTSAQKNPTAFYLCASSITGLGNQPQHFGDGTRLSIL.

This chain joins TRBV15 and TRBJ2-1, with a tentative D call TRBD2 (5 bases). The V and J ends lost 1 base and 8 bases respectively, with 18 bases between them. Germline loops: CDR1 LNHNV, CDR2 YYDKDF (reference sequence). The CDR3 is 16 residues long. The CDR3 DNA reads TGTGCCACCAGCAGAGGAGGGTTAAGGGTCAGCGATGAGCAGTTCTTC. Translation gives CATSRGGLRVSDEQFF.

The chain uses TRBV29-1 and TRBJ1-2; D ambiguous. V was shortened by 4 bases and J by 5 bases, with 11 bases between the two germline ends. The CDR3 is made up of 12 amino acids. CDR1 is SQVTM, CDR2 ANQGSEA, per germline. Here the CDR3 reads CSVVYSTYGYTF. CDR3 DNA sequence: TGCAGCGTTGTGTACAGCACGTATGGCTACACCTTC.

The chain is built from TRBV7-2 and TRBJ1-1; D not resolved. Germline CDR1 SGHTA, CDR2 FQGNSA. The CDR3 totals 13 residues. V lost 5 bases to trimming and J lost 3 bases, with 10 bases between them. The CDR3 sequence is CASSLSRDTEAFF. CDR3 bases: TGTGCCAGCAGCCTGTCTCGGGACACTGAAGCTTTCTTT.

This chain joins TRBV2 and TRBJ1-2; tentatively, D is TRBD1 (6 bases). V was cut by 7 bases and J by 8 bases, with 11 bases left in between. CDR1 and CDR2 from the germline V gene are SNHLY and FYNNEI. This CDR3 contains 11 residues. CDR3 in DNA: TGTGCCAGCACCGACAGGTTAGGCTACACCTTC. Translation: CASTDRLGYTF.

The chain has TRBV12-3 or TRBV12-4 and TRBJ2-1, with D unresolved. Between the trimmed V and J ends, which lost 3 bases and 8 bases, there was a span of 5 bases. This CDR3 has 11 amino acids. The DNA of the CDR3 is TGTGCCAGCAGTTTTCTTGATGAGCAGTTCTTC. This sequence encodes CASSFLDEQFF.

The chain uses TRBV2 and TRBJ1-1; possible D gene TRBD1, 6 bases. Trimming removed 3 bases at V and 10 bases at J, with 15 bases between. This CDR3 spans 13 amino acids. Germline loops: CDR1 SNHLY, CDR2 FYNNEI. The CDR3 sequence is CASSDGQPKRAFF. The CDR3 DNA is TGTGCCAGCAGTGACGGACAGCCTAAAAGAGCTTTCTTT.

The V and J genes are TRBV27 and TRBJ2-6; perhaps TRBD1 as D (5 bases). The germline V and J ends were trimmed by 3 bases and 1 base, with 13 bases remaining between them. This CDR3 has 17 residues. Germline-derived CDR1 and CDR2 are MNHEY and SMNVEV (reference sequence). The CDR3 spells CASSFRLAGSGANVLTF. DNA of the CDR3: TGTGCCAGCAGTTTTAGGTTAGCAGGGTCTGGGGCCAACGTCCTGACTTTC.